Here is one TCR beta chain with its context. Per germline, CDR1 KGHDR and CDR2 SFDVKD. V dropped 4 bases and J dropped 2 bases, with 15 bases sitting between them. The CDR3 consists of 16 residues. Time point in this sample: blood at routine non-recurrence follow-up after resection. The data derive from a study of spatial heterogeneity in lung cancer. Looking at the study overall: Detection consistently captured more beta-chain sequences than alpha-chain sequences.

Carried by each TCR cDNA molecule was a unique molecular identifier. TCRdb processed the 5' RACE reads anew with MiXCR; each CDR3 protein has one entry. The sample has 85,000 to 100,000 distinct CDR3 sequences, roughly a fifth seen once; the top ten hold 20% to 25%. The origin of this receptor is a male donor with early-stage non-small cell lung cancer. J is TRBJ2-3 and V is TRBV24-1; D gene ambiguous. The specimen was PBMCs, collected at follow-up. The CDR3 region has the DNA TGTGCCACCAGTGACCCCCTGACTCAGTTCACAGATACGCAGTATTTT. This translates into CATSDPLTQFTDTQYF.